These T cell receptor beta chains were read from a single sample in a study of blood T cell repertoires in COVID-19. Assay: immunoSEQ multiplex PCR; the TCRdb copy retains only in-frame clones and omits some. The repertoire consists of 150,000 to 200,000 clones, with 84% occurring once and the leading ten covering 2.5% to 3%. Material for sequencing was peripheral blood. Receptors were obtained from an elderly woman with COVID-19, enrolled during active disease. CDR3s include the opening cysteine and the closing phenylalanine or tryptophan. A D gene is named only where the DNA matches it firmly. A row's size may be missing; if present it is once, few, many or a size class.

D gene | J gene | clone size | V gene | CDR3 protein | CDR3 DNA
- | TRBJ1-5 | - | TRBV19 | CAIGTRDVRNQPQHF | TGTGCCATAGGGACTAGAGACGTTCGCAATCAGCCCCAGCATTTT
- | TRBJ1-1 | - | TRBV6-6 | CASSKKGDTEAFF | TGTGCCAGCAGCAAAAAAGGGGACACTGAAGCTTTCTTT
- | TRBJ2-3 | - | TRBV18 | CASSHTSASYTDTQYF | TGTGCCAGCTCACACACAAGCGCGTCCTACACAGATACGCAGTATTTT
- | TRBJ1-2 | - | TRBV30 | CAWSPGRYGYTF | TGTGCCTGGAGCCCAGGGAGGTATGGCTACACCTTC
- | TRBJ1-1 | - | TRBV18 | CASSPKAQGEAFF | TGTGCCAGCTCACCCAAAGCACAGGGTGAAGCTTTCTTT
TRBD1 | TRBJ2-5 | - | TRBV2 | CASVRDRGRWETQYF | TGTGCCAGCGTACGGGACAGGGGGCGATGGGAGACCCAGTACTTC
- | TRBJ2-1 | - | TRBV12-3/TRBV12-4 | CASRSGENEQFF | TGTGCCAGCAGATCCGGGGAGAATGAGCAGTTCTTC
TRBD2 | TRBJ2-7 | - | TRBV10-2 | CASSVLASFSSYEQYF | TGCGCCAGCAGTGTACTAGCGTCCTTTAGCTCCTACGAGCAGTACTTC
- | TRBJ1-4 | - | TRBV2 | CASSGQRTGEKLFF | TGTGCCAGCAGTGGGCAGCGCACCGGTGAAAAACTGTTTTTT
TRBD1 | TRBJ1-4 | - | TRBV19 | CASSIMGQPNEKLFF | TGTGCCAGTAGTATAATGGGACAGCCTAATGAAAAACTGTTTTTT
TRBD2 | TRBJ2-2 | - | TRBV7-3 | CASSLLAVGELFF | TGTGCCAGCAGCTTACTAGCGGTCGGGGAGCTGTTTTTT
- | TRBJ2-1 | - | TRBV7-7 | CASSGTLEGEQFF | TGTGCTAGCAGTGGGACACTGGAAGGCGAGCAGTTCTTC
- | TRBJ1-2 | - | TRBV25-1 | CASSEYGQVNYGYTF | TGTGCCAGCAGTGAATATGGCCAGGTCAACTATGGCTACACCTTC
TRBD1 | TRBJ2-5 | - | TRBV5-1 | CASSLQGAGETQYF | TGCGCCAGCAGCTTGCAGGGGGCGGGGGAGACCCAGTACTTC
- | TRBJ1-2 | - | TRBV6-6 | CASTRTGGDYGYTF | TGTGCCAGCACCCGCACGGGGGGGGACTATGGCTACACCTTC
- | TRBJ1-4 | - | TRBV4-2 | CASSRQGGDNEKLFF | TGTGCCAGCAGCCGCCAAGGGGGGGACAATGAAAAACTGTTTTTT
- | TRBJ1-1 | - | TRBV13 | CASSRHPNTEAFF | TGTGCCAGCAGCCGACACCCGAACACTGAAGCTTTCTTT
- | TRBJ1-1 | - | TRBV7-2 | CASSKRRGLGNTEAFF | TGTGCCAGCAGCAAACGAAGGGGATTAGGGAACACTGAAGCTTTCTTT
- | TRBJ1-2 | few | TRBV2 | CASRGQTTNYGYTF | TGTGCCAGCAGGGGGCAGACCACTAACTATGGCTACACCTTC
- | TRBJ2-1 | - | TRBV18 | CASSPGVAKSYNEQFF | TGTGCCAGCTCACCAGGGGTAGCGAAGTCCTACAATGAGCAGTTCTTC
- | TRBJ1-3 | - | TRBV3-1/TRBV3-2 | CASSQGGSGNTIYF | TGTGCCAGCAGCCAGGGGGGATCTGGAAACACCATATATTTT
TRBD2 | TRBJ2-7 | - | TRBV28 | CASISTGRLYEQYF | TGTGCCAGCATTTCAACCGGGAGGCTTTACGAGCAGTACTTC
- | TRBJ2-1 | - | TRBV5-6 | CATNRQAYNEQFF | TGTGCCACCAACCGACAGGCTTACAATGAGCAGTTCTTC